This T cell receptor beta chain is drawn from a study of cytomegalovirus exposure and HLA in healthy donors. Trimming cost V 3 bases and J 1 base; bases outside gene matches: 1. The germline V gene encodes CDR1 LGHNA and CDR2 YSLEER. The length of the CDR3 is 16 residues. Primers included in the PCR were 60 Vbeta and 13 Jbeta primers. TCRdb's copy holds only in-frame clones and misses some; the assay was immunoSEQ multiplex PCR. The sample data list around 150,000 clones. This chain links TRBV4-3 with TRBJ2-4; 12 bases match TRBD2. The sequenced sample was PBMCs. The receptor's source is a woman aged 60-75 years in good health and CMV-seronegative. CDR3: CASSQGTSGAKNIQYF. In DNA form, the CDR3 reads TGCGCCAGCAGCCAGGGGACTAGCGGGGCCAAAAACATTCAGTACTTC.